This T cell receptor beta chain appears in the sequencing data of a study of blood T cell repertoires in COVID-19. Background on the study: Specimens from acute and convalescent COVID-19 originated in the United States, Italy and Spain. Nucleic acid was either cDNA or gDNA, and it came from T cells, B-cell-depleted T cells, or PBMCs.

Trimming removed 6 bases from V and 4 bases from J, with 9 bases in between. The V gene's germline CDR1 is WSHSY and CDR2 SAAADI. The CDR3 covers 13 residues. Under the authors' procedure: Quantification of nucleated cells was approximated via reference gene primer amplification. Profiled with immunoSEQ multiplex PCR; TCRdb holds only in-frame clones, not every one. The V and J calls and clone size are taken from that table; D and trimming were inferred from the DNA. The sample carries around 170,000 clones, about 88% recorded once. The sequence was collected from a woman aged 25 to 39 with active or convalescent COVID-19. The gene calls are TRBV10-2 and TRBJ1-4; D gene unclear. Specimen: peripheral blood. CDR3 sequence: CASRRSYNEKLFF. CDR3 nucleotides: TGCGCCAGCAGGAGAAGTTATAATGAAAAACTGTTTTTT.